The clone carrying this TCR beta chain has only one observation. The antigen is not known. This entry is derived from a study of T cell repertoires in cytomegalovirus infection. A single record per CDR3 protein comes from TCRdb applying MiXCR to the reads. The table lists around 430,000 distinct CDR3 sequences, about 44% of them singletons. Trimming at V came to 5 bases and at J to 7 bases, leaving 8 bases not matched to a gene. This CDR3 comprises 14 residues. The germline V gene encodes CDR1 LNHDA and CDR2 SQIVND (reference sequence). The TCR comes from a human donor in good health (CMV status not recorded). Some clones in this sample may be carry-over from other donors' samples. The chain employs TRBV19 and TRBJ2-1; 7 nucleotides line up with TRBD2. Specimen: cultured PBMCs, collected from culture after CMV antigen stimulation. In nucleotides, the CDR3 is TGTGCCAGTAGTCCGCCGGGACTATCTAATGAGCAGTTCTTC. The encoded protein is CASSPPGLSNEQFF.